A selection of T cell receptor beta chains follows, all from one sample in a study of beta chain features in type 1 diabetes. Method: immunoSEQ multiplex PCR; TCRdb's copy keeps in-frame clones and lacks some. The sample contains approximately 340,000 clones, around 16% of which appear only once. Material: naive CD4+ T cells from blood. All receptors come from a woman under 30 in good health. Both conserved end residues are part of each CDR3. D genes are given only for firm matches. Expanded clones are given a class, and other clones once, few, many or no size at all.

TRBD2,TRBV7-9,TRBJ2-7,-,CASSHYASGDLSYEQYF,TGTGCCAGCAGCCACTATGCTAGCGGGGACCTCTCCTACGAGCAGTACTTC
-,TRBV10-3,TRBJ2-3,few,CAISPSGDTQYF,TGTGCCATCAGTCCTTCGGGGGATACGCAGTATTTT
TRBD1,TRBV7-9,TRBJ2-7,-,CASSQRQGTTYEQYF,TGTGCCAGCAGCCAGAGACAGGGAACAACCTACGAGCAGTACTTC
-,TRBV29-1,TRBJ2-1,-,CSAVGAQTYNEQFF,TGCAGCGCCGTAGGAGCACAAACCTACAATGAGCAGTTCTTC
-,TRBV29-1,TRBJ1-5,few,CSVSENSNQPQHF,TGCAGCGTTTCGGAGAATAGCAATCAGCCCCAGCATTTT
TRBD2,TRBV7-2,TRBJ2-1,-,CASSTVGTSGASSYNEQFF,TGTGCCAGCAGTACGGTAGGGACTAGCGGGGCTAGCTCCTACAATGAGCAGTTCTTC
TRBD2,TRBV14,TRBJ2-4,few,CASSQSSGSWYIQYF,TGTGCCAGCAGCCAGAGTAGCGGGAGTTGGTACATTCAGTACTTC
-,TRBV28,TRBJ2-1,-,CASSLSGSGVHEQFF,TGTGCCAGCAGTTTAAGCGGAAGTGGGGTCCATGAGCAGTTCTTC
TRBD1,TRBV29-1,TRBJ2-1,few,CSAERGQGAGNEQFF,TGCAGCGCCGAGAGGGGACAGGGGGCAGGAAATGAGCAGTTCTTC
TRBD2,TRBV9,TRBJ2-1,-,CASSVSGRAYNEQFF,TGTGCCAGCAGCGTGAGCGGGAGGGCCTACAATGAGCAGTTCTTC
-,TRBV27,TRBJ1-4,-,CASSLRSTGEKLFF,TGTGCCAGCAGTTTAAGGAGTACCGGTGAAAAACTGTTTTTT
-,TRBV29-1,TRBJ2-5,-,CSVEDLSGGETQYF,TGCAGCGTTGAAGATCTTAGCGGAGGGGAGACCCAGTACTTC
-,TRBV28,TRBJ1-1,few,CASRQALNTEAFF,TGTGCCAGCAGACAGGCGCTGAACACTGAAGCTTTCTTT
TRBD2,TRBV2,TRBJ2-1,few,CASNGLAGVNEQFF,TGTGCCAGCAACGGACTAGCGGGAGTCAATGAGCAGTTCTTC
-,TRBV19,TRBJ1-5,few,CASSRWAGDSNQPQHF,TGTGCCAGTAGTAGATGGGCAGGGGATAGCAATCAGCCCCAGCATTTT
-,TRBV5-5,TRBJ2-1,few,CASSFSGGDYNEQFF,TGTGCCAGCAGCTTCTCTGGCGGAGACTACAATGAGCAGTTCTTC
TRBD2,TRBV5-1,TRBJ2-5,-,CASSPRAGVGETQYF,TGCGCCAGCAGCCCGCGGGCGGGAGTAGGGGAGACCCAGTACTTC
TRBD2,TRBV12-5,TRBJ2-1,few,CASGLAGGLQFF,TGTGCTAGTGGTTTGGCGGGAGGGCTCCAGTTCTTC
-,TRBV11-2,TRBJ2-7,-,CASGLAEYEQYF,TGTGCCAGCGGCTTAGCGGAGTACGAGCAGTACTTC
TRBD2,TRBV5-1,TRBJ2-1,-,CASSLVGLAGVAYNEQFF,TGCGCCAGCAGCTTGGTGGGACTAGCGGGAGTTGCTTACAATGAGCAGTTCTTC
-,TRBV13,TRBJ2-7,few,CASSLGRWYEQYF,TGTGCCAGCAGCTTAGGCCGGTGGTACGAGCAGTACTTC
-,TRBV5-1,TRBJ2-7,-,CASSLTTGPNYEQYF,TGCGCCAGCAGCCTGACTACCGGACCTAACTACGAGCAGTACTTC
-,TRBV7-2,TRBJ2-3,few,CASNLSPTPRRTDTQYF,TGTGCCAGCAACCTCTCTCCGACGCCTAGGCGTACAGATACGCAGTATTTT
TRBD2,TRBV2,TRBJ2-5,-,CASNGRAQETQYF,TGTGCCAGCAACGGGAGGGCCCAAGAGACCCAGTACTTC
TRBD2,TRBV14,TRBJ2-1,-,CASSQRLAEGAGINEQFF,TGTGCCAGCAGCCAAAGACTAGCGGAAGGCGCGGGAATCAATGAGCAGTTCTTC
-,TRBV7-2,TRBJ2-2,once,CASSPDRGELFF,TGTGCCAGCAGCCCCGACAGGGGGGAGCTGTTTTTT
-,TRBV5-1,TRBJ2-1,few,CASSLVPGANYNEQFF,TGCGCCAGCAGCTTGGTTCCAGGGGCTAACTACAATGAGCAGTTCTTC
-,TRBV29-1,TRBJ2-5,-,CSVYQETQYF,TGCAGCGTGTATCAAGAGACCCAGTACTTC
-,TRBV28,TRBJ1-4,-,CASSLEEKLFF,TGTGCCAGCAGTTTGGAGGAAAAACTGTTTTTT
-,TRBV30,TRBJ1-5,-,CAWSVRYRDTRNQPQHF,TGTGCCTGGAGTGTCCGTTACCGGGACACTCGCAATCAGCCCCAGCATTTT
TRBD2,TRBV14,TRBJ2-7,few,CASSPGGPIDEQYF,TGTGCCAGCAGCCCGGGGGGGCCCATCGACGAGCAGTACTTC
-,TRBV9,TRBJ2-6,few,CASSPTGDAGANVLTF,TGTGCCAGCAGCCCGACTGGCGACGCTGGGGCCAACGTCCTGACTTTC
-,TRBV30,TRBJ1-2,few,CAWSPRDDYGYTF,TGTGCCTGGAGTCCCAGGGATGACTATGGCTACACCTTC
-,TRBV28,TRBJ2-3,-,CATGVTDTQYF,TGTGCCACGGGAGTTACAGATACGCAGTATTTT
-,TRBV6-5,TRBJ2-5,-,CASSYSTAQETQYF,TGTGCCAGCAGTTACTCAACAGCCCAAGAGACCCAGTACTTC